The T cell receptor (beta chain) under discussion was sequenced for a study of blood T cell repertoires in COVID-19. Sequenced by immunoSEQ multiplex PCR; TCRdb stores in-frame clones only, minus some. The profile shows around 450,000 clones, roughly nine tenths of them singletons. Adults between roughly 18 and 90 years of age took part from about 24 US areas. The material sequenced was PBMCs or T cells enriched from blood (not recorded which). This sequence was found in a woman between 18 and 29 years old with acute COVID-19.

This chain's CDR3 is CASGSTWTTDNEQFF. CDR3 sequence (DNA): TGTGCTAGTGGTTCTACTTGGACTACCGACAATGAGCAGTTCTTC. The chain combines TRBV12-5 with TRBJ2-1; possible D gene TRBD2, 6 bases. Germline V gives CDR1 LGHNT, CDR2 FRNRAP. The CDR3 covers 15 residues. Trimming cost V 4 bases and J 5 bases, with 15 bases left between them.